This is a list of T cell receptor beta chains from one sample in a study of cytomegalovirus exposure and HLA in healthy donors. Using immunoSEQ multiplex PCR, the repertoire was profiled, and TCRdb retains in-frame clones only, with some absent. The sample lists 45,000 to 65,000 clones; over 75% were seen once. The sample was PBMCs. All receptors come from a man between 18 and 29 years old in good health and CMV-seronegative. Both conserved end residues are part of each CDR3. Each record gives: clone size, J gene, D gene, V gene, CDR3 DNA, CDR3 protein. A D gene is named only where the DNA matches it firmly. Rows may omit the clone size; those that give it use once, few, many or a size class.

.,TRBJ1-4,.,TRBV2,TGTGCCAGCAGCAGGATCTTTAATGAAAAACTGTTTTTT,CASSRIFNEKLFF
.,TRBJ1-4,.,TRBV30,TGTGCCTGGAGTGCTATAAGGGGTGAAAAACTGTTTTTT,CAWSAIRGEKLFF
.,TRBJ2-7,TRBD2,TRBV15,TGTGCCACCAGCAGAGATGACAGCGGGACCTACGAGCAGTACTTC,CATSRDDSGTYEQYF
.,TRBJ2-1,TRBD2,TRBV7-9,TGTGCCAGCAGCGAAGCCGGGACTACGGGCTCCTACAATGAGCAGTTCTTC,CASSEAGTTGSYNEQFF
.,TRBJ2-7,TRBD2,TRBV19,TGTGCCAGTAGTATAACGCTAGCGGGACTCTACGAGCAGTACTTC,CASSITLAGLYEQYF
.,TRBJ1-3,.,TRBV6-1,TGTGCCAGTCGGGTGTCCTCTGGAAACACCATATATTTT,CASRVSSGNTIYF
once,TRBJ2-3,.,TRBV27,TGTGCCAGCTCGGGTCGGCAGTTCACAGATACGCAGTATTTT,CASSGRQFTDTQYF
.,TRBJ2-7,TRBD2,TRBV6-5,TGTGCCAGCAGTTATAGGGCGGGAGGGCCCTACGAGCAGTACTTC,CASSYRAGGPYEQYF
.,TRBJ2-1,TRBD2,TRBV7-3,TGTGCCAGCAGCTTAATGGGGACTAGCGGTTACAATGAGCAGTTCTTC,CASSLMGTSGYNEQFF
.,TRBJ2-5,.,TRBV28,TGTGCCAGCAGCCCACCGGTCCAAGAGACCCAGTACTTC,CASSPPVQETQYF
.,TRBJ1-5,.,TRBV11-2,TGTGCCAGCAGCCATGACGCAGGTTTCAATCAGCCCCAGCATTTT,CASSHDAGFNQPQHF
.,TRBJ2-2,.,TRBV28,TGTGCCGGGGGCGGGACAGCGAACACCGGGGAGCTGTTTTTT,CAGGGTANTGELFF
.,TRBJ2-2,.,TRBV7-7,TGTGCTAGCAGCTCTCGGGAAGCCGGGGAGCTGTTTTTT,CASSSREAGELFF
.,TRBJ2-1,TRBD1,TRBV7-3,TGTGCCAGCAGCTTAAGAGGGGACAGGACACTCCTTAGCTCCTACAATGAGCAGTTCTTC,CASSLRGDRTLLSSYNEQFF
.,TRBJ2-1,TRBD2,TRBV6-4,TGTGCCAGCAGTGATAGGACTAGCGGGATCGATGAGCAGTTCTTC,CASSDRTSGIDEQFF
.,TRBJ2-1,.,TRBV11-2,TGTGCCAGCAGCTTGAGTCCGAGAGGCGGCGATGAGCAGTTCTTC,CASSLSPRGGDEQFF
.,TRBJ2-1,TRBD2,TRBV7-8,TGTGCCAGCACATCGGGACTAGCGGGAGTGTCCTACAATGAGCAGTTCTTC,CASTSGLAGVSYNEQFF
.,TRBJ2-7,.,TRBV21-1,TGTGCCAGCAGCAAAGCGACTCCGAGCTCCTACGAGCAGTACTTC,CASSKATPSSYEQYF
.,TRBJ2-5,.,TRBV10-3,TGTGCCATCAAAGCGGTAGGGGAGACCCAGTACTTC,CAIKAVGETQYF
.,TRBJ2-7,.,TRBV7-3,TGTGCCAGCAGCTTGCGCAGGCCCCTCGCCTACGAGCAGTACTTC,CASSLRRPLAYEQYF
.,TRBJ2-7,TRBD1,TRBV28,TGTGCCAGCAGTCCCGGGACAGGGAAATCCTACGAGCAGTACTTC,CASSPGTGKSYEQYF
once,TRBJ2-1,TRBD2,TRBV29-1,TGCAGCGTTGAGAGCGGGGGCGGGGGCAATGAGCAGTTCTTC,CSVESGGGGNEQFF
few,TRBJ2-1,TRBD2,TRBV6-4,TGTGCCAGCAGTGACAGCGGGAGCTCCTACAATGAGCAGTTCTTC,CASSDSGSSYNEQFF
.,TRBJ1-5,.,TRBV19,TGTGCCAGTAGTATAAGCGGGACTCACCAGCCCCAGCATTTT,CASSISGTHQPQHF
.,TRBJ2-7,.,TRBV2,TGTGCCAGCAGCCAACCCTTTCAGTACGAGCAGTACTTC,CASSQPFQYEQYF
.,TRBJ1-1,.,TRBV7-2,TGTGCCACCAGCGGGCAGGTTGAAGCTTTCTTT,CATSGQVEAFF
.,TRBJ2-1,TRBD2,TRBV19,TGTGCCACCTCCCGTTCTAGCGGGGGATATAATGAGCAGTTCTTC,CATSRSSGGYNEQFF
.,TRBJ2-4,TRBD1,TRBV14,TGTGCCAGCAGCCCCGGGACAGGGAGTGGCGAGAATCAGTACTTC,CASSPGTGSGENQYF
.,TRBJ1-2,.,TRBV19,TGTGCCAGTAGTATTATGCCGGACAACGGCTACACCTTC,CASSIMPDNGYTF
.,TRBJ2-7,TRBD2,TRBV18,TGTGCCAGCTCACTCCCAGGGAGCGGGGCAAATCGTAACGAGCAGTACTTC,CASSLPGSGANRNEQYF
.,TRBJ1-1,.,TRBV5-1,TGCGCCAGCAGCGCAGGGTGGGGGAACACTGAAGCTTTCTTT,CASSAGWGNTEAFF
once,TRBJ2-7,TRBD1,TRBV6-5,TGTGCCAGCAGTATGACCGGGACAGGTGTCTACGAGCAGTACTTC,CASSMTGTGVYEQYF
.,TRBJ1-1,.,TRBV5-4,TGTGCCAGCAGCTTGGCCCAGGGGATCCTGGACACTGAAGCTTTCTTT,CASSLAQGILDTEAFF
.,TRBJ2-7,TRBD1,TRBV6-6,TGTGCCAGCAGTCACGGCCAGGGGGCCAACGAGCAGTACTTC,CASSHGQGANEQYF
.,TRBJ2-1,.,TRBV6-4,TGTGCCAGCAGTGACTCCCCTTCTGGCGAGCAGTTCTTC,CASSDSPSGEQFF
.,TRBJ2-5,.,TRBV11-2,TGTGCCAGCAGCTTCCAAGGGGGGACCCAGTACTTC,CASSFQGGTQYF
.,TRBJ2-1,TRBD2,TRBV27,TGTGCCAGCGGTGCTAGCGGGAGTTTTGGGGGTAATGAGCAGTTCTTC,CASGASGSFGGNEQFF
.,TRBJ1-2,.,TRBV4-1,TGCGCCAGCAGCCAAGGCCGTCGGACTGACCTATATGGCTACACCTTC,CASSQGRRTDLYGYTF
.,TRBJ2-7,TRBD1,TRBV10-2,TGCGCCAGCAGTGAGTTCGGAACAGGGGGCTCTTACGAGCAGTACTTC,CASSEFGTGGSYEQYF
.,TRBJ2-1,TRBD2,TRBV6-4,TGTGCCAGCAGTGAGACTAGCGGGTCCTACAATGAGCAGTTCTTC,CASSETSGSYNEQFF
.,TRBJ2-7,TRBD2,TRBV7-3,TGTGCCAGCAGCTCCGCTAGCGGCTACGAGCAGTACTTC,CASSSASGYEQYF
.,TRBJ1-1,.,TRBV5-6,TGTGCCAGCAGCTTGAGATTGCTAACTGAAGCTTTCTTT,CASSLRLLTEAFF
once,TRBJ2-5,TRBD2,TRBV11-2,TGTGCCAGCAGCTTAAACTCACTAGCGGGAGAGACCCAGTACTTC,CASSLNSLAGETQYF
.,TRBJ1-1,.,TRBV28,TGTGCCAGCAGCCCTCTTCGAGGCCAAAAAGCTTTCTTT,CASSPLRGQKAFF
.,TRBJ1-2,.,TRBV27,TGTGCCAGCAGTTTACGGGGTGGGGATGGCTACACCTTC,CASSLRGGDGYTF
.,TRBJ2-1,TRBD2,TRBV15,TGTGCCACCAGCAGAGGACTAGCGGGAGGGCATTCACACAATGAGCAGTTCTTC,CATSRGLAGGHSHNEQFF
few,TRBJ2-7,TRBD1,TRBV19,TGTGCCAGTAGTACCCGACAGGGGAGCGAGCAGTACTTC,CASSTRQGSEQYF
.,TRBJ2-1,TRBD2,TRBV10-1,TGCGCCAGCAGTGACGGCGGGAGATACTACAATGAGCAGTTCTTC,CASSDGGRYYNEQFF